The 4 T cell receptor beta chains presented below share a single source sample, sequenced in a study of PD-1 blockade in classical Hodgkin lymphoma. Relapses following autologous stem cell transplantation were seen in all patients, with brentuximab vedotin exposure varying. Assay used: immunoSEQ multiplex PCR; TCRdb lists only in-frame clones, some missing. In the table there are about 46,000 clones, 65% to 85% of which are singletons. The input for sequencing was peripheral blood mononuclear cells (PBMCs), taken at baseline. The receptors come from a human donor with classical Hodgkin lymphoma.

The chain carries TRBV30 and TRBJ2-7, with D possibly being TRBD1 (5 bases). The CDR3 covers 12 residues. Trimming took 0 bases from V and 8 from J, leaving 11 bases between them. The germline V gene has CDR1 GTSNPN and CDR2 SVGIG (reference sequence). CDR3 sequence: CAWSVAGIQQYF. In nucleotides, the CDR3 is TGTGCCTGGAGTGTAGCAGGGATACAGCAGTACTTC.

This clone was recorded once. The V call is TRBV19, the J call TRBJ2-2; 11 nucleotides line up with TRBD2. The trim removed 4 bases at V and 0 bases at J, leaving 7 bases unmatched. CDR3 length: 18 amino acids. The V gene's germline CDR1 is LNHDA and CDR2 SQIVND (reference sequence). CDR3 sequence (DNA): TGTGCCAGTAGTAAGGAACTAGCGGGAGCCACGAACACCGGGGAGCTGTTTTTT. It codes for CASSKELAGATNTGELFF.

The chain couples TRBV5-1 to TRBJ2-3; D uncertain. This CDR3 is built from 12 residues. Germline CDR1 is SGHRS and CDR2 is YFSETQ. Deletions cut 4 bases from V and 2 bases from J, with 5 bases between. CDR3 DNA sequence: TGCGCCAGCAGCCTCCCCACAGATACGCAGTATTTT. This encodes CASSLPTDTQYF.

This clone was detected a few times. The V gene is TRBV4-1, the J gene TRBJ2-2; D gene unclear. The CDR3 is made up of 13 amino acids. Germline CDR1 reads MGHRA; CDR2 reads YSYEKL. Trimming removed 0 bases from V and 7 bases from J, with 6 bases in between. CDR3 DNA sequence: TGCGCCAGCAGCCAAGAGGGGATCGGGGAGCTGTTTTTT. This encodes CASSQEGIGELFF.